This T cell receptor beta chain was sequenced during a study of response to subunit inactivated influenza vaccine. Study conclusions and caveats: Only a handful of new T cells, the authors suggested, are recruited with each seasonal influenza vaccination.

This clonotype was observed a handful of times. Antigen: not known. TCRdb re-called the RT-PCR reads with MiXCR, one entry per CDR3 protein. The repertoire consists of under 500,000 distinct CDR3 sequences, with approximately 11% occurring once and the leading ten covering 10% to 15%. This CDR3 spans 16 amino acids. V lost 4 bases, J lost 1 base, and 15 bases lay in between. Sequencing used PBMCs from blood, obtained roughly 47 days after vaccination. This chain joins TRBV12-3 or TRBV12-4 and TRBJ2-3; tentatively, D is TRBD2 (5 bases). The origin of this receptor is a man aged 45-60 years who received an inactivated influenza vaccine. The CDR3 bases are TGTGCCAGCAGTTGGTCCGGACTCTCAGGCACAGATACGCAGTATTTT. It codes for CASSWSGLSGTDTQYF.